Listed below are T cell receptor beta chains from one sample, sequenced in a study of spatial heterogeneity in lung cancer. Each CDR3 protein gets one entry after TCRdb re-called the 5' RACE reads with MiXCR. Of around 87,000 distinct CDR3 sequences in the sample, about 12% were seen once. Sequencing was performed on PBMCs, taken at surgery. These receptors were obtained from a male donor with early-stage non-small cell lung cancer. The CDR3 runs from the conserved cysteine through the conserved F or W.

CDR3	V	J
CASSLVGGGTWSLNEQFF	TRBV7-2	TRBJ2-1
CASSQDRGSGLVPLNEQFF	TRBV4-1	TRBJ2-1
CASSFSGHWYF	TRBV6-5	TRBJ2-7
CASSSRLGLLFYNEQFF	TRBV28	TRBJ2-1
CASSFSGTKQETQYF	TRBV28	TRBJ2-5
CSGLLAGGKINEQFF	TRBV20-1	TRBJ2-1
CASSGSSGRAGEKLFF	TRBV5-4	TRBJ1-4
CASSIPGANILTF	TRBV7-9	TRBJ2-6
CSVGEGPYEQYF	TRBV29-1	TRBJ2-7
CASSPRQGAHEQFF	TRBV12-3/TRBV12-4	TRBJ2-1
CASSQKMAGGTDTQYF	TRBV18	TRBJ2-3
CASSPWGQGSRSNEQFF	TRBV18	TRBJ2-1
CAISAGGLLESGELFF	TRBV10-3	TRBJ2-2
CASSLFPPDYGYTF	TRBV28	TRBJ1-2
CASSPDIGSGNTIYF	TRBV7-9	TRBJ1-3
CASSSPRGERYPPHTQYF	TRBV7-2	TRBJ2-3
CASSSQGAYGYTF	TRBV6-2/TRBV6-3	TRBJ1-2
CASSEAGRETQYF	TRBV25-1	TRBJ2-5
CASSLVSPRTDTQYF	TRBV7-2	TRBJ2-3
CSARDSRGRAGELFF	TRBV20-1	TRBJ2-2
CAIRTDRSTDTQYF	TRBV10-3	TRBJ2-3
CSAGDNTDTQYF	TRBV29-1	TRBJ2-3
CASSRDVNTEAFF	TRBV5-1	TRBJ1-1
CASSSGLGRGTQYF	TRBV5-8	TRBJ2-3
CASSSTLGSGSFEQYF	TRBV5-1	TRBJ2-7
CASSLGLASDRIGTQYF	TRBV13	TRBJ2-5
CASRERGGSYEQYF	TRBV6-5	TRBJ2-7
CASITTSSYEQYF	TRBV6-2/TRBV6-3	TRBJ2-7
CASSLSPGGNTEAFF	TRBV27	TRBJ1-1
CSAQTVQYIQYF	TRBV29-1	TRBJ2-4
CAVNPTGLEGNTIYF	TRBV10-3	TRBJ1-3
CAISESGLAGGLDTQYF	TRBV10-3	TRBJ2-3
CASSSQRGGRTDTQYF	TRBV6-6	TRBJ2-3
CATSREGQSNQPQHF	TRBV15	TRBJ1-5
CSVDEGQGRIEQFF	TRBV29-1	TRBJ2-1
CASCRRETQYF	TRBV25-1	TRBJ2-5
CASTLWLGANTGELFF	TRBV27	TRBJ2-2
CASSLGQGAAGYTF	TRBV28	TRBJ1-2
CASSLGFLGEKLFF	TRBV12-3/TRBV12-4	TRBJ1-4
CASSLQGLSTEAFF	TRBV5-1	TRBJ1-1
CASSSPGTSQETQYF	TRBV28	TRBJ2-5
CASSLIRRGQGRGTDTQYF	TRBV7-2	TRBJ2-3